The next 3 T cell receptor beta chains were all read from a single sample in a study of PD-1 blockade in classical Hodgkin lymphoma. Each patient experienced a relapse that followed autologous stem cell transplantation, and brentuximab vedotin exposure varied. Using immunoSEQ multiplex PCR, the repertoire was profiled, and TCRdb retains in-frame clones only, with some absent. The sample includes more than 90,000 clones, about four fifths of them seen just once. Material: peripheral blood mononuclear cells (PBMCs), obtained before the second cycle of nivolumab. These receptors were collected from a human donor with classical Hodgkin lymphoma.

This chain connects TRBV10-3 to TRBJ1-2; no clear D. The CDR3 spans 13 residues. V was pared by 4 bases and J by 4 bases, with 10 bases between. Germline V lookup: CDR1 ENHRY, CDR2 SYGVKD. The CDR3: CAISGAVGYGYTF. The CDR3 coding sequence is TGTGCCATCAGTGGGGCGGTCGGCTATGGCTACACCTTC.

The chain carries TRBV28 and TRBJ1-2; D gene ambiguous. The CDR3 runs 13 residues. The V end lost 3 bases, the J end lost 3 bases, and 8 bases lay between the germline ends. CDR1 and CDR2 from the germline V gene are MDHEN and SYDVKM. This CDR3 is CASSLEAYYGYTF. The CDR3 DNA follows: TGTGCCAGCAGTTTGGAAGCTTACTATGGCTACACCTTC.

The rearrangement uses TRBV5-5 and TRBJ1-2; D is unresolved. The ends were cut back, 1 base at V and 2 bases at J, with 9 bases in the middle. The germline V gene has CDR1 SGHKS and CDR2 YYEKEE (reference sequence). This CDR3 is 14 amino acids long. For the CDR3, the DNA is TGTGCCAGCAGCTTGTCACCAAACAACTATGGCTACACCTTC. It is translated as CASSLSPNNYGYTF.